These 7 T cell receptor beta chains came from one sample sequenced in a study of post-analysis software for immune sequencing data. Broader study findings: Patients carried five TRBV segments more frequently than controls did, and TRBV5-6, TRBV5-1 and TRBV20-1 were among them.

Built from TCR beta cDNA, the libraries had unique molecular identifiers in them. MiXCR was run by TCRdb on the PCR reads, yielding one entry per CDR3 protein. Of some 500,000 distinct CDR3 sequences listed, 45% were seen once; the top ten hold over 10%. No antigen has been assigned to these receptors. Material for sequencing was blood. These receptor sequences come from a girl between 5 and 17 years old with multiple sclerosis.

DNA for the CDR3: TGTGCCAGCAGTCCGAGAAGGGGAACTGAAGCTTTCTTT. Translating gives CASSPRRGTEAFF. The chain carries TRBV6-5 and TRBJ1-1; D possibly corresponds to TRBD1 (5 bases). The ends were cut back, 5 bases at V and 5 bases at J, with 12 bases in the middle. This CDR3 comprises 13 residues. Germline V CDR1 and CDR2: MNHEY, SVGAGI.

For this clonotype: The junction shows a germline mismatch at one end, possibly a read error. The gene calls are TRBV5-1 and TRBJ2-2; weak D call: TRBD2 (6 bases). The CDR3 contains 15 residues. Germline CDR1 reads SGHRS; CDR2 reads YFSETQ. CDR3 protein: CASSLAGANTEELFF. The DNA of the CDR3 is TGCGCCAGCAGCTTGGCGGGAGCGAACACCGAGGAGCTGTTTTTT.

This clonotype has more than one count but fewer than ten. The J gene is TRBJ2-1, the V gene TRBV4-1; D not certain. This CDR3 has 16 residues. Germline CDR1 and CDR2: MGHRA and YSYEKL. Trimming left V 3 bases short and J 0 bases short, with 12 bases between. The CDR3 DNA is TGCGCCAGCAGCCAGCCTACAGCGAGCTCCTACAATGAGCAGTTCTTC. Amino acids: CASSQPTASSYNEQFF.

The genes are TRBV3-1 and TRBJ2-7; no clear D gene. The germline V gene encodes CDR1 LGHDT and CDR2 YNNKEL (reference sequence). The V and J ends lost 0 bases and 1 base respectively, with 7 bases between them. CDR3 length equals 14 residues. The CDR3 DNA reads TGTGCCAGCAGCCAAGAAGGCAGTTCCTACGAGCAGTACTTC. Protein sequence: CASSQEGSSYEQYF.

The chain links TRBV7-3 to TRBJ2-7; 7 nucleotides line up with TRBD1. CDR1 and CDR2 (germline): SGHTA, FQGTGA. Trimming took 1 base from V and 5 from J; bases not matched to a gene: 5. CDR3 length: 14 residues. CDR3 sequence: CASSLNRGRDEQYF. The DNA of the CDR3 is TGTGCCAGCAGCTTAAACAGGGGCCGGGACGAGCAGTACTTC.

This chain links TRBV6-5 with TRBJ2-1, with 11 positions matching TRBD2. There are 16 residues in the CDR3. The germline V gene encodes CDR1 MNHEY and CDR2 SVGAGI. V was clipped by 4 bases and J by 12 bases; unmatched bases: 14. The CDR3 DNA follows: TGTGCCAGCAGTTCCCATCCCGGGACTAGCGGAGGGGGGCAGTTCTTC. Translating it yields CASSSHPGTSGGGQFF.

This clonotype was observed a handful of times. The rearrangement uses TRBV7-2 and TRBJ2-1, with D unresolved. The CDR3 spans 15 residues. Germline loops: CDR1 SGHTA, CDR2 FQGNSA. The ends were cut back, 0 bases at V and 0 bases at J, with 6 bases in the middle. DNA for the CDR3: TGTGCCAGCAGCTTAGCTGCAAGCTCCTACAATGAGCAGTTCTTC. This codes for CASSLAASSYNEQFF.